Below, 27 T cell receptor beta chains from the same sample are listed, as sequenced in a study of cytomegalovirus exposure and HLA in healthy donors. Sequenced by immunoSEQ multiplex PCR; TCRdb stores in-frame clones only, minus some. The sample includes about 160,000 clones, approximately 86% of them seen just once. The sequencing input was PBMCs. The receptors come from a woman under 30 in good health and CMV-seronegative.

This chain links TRBV10-3 with TRBJ2-1; 9 bases align to TRBD2. This CDR3 is built from 18 residues. Trimming cost V 3 bases and J 1 base; bases outside gene matches: 10. Germline assignment: CDR1 ENHRY and CDR2 SYGVKD. The CDR3 sequence is CAISERGTSPKSYNEQFF. The CDR3 DNA is TGTGCCATCAGTGAAAGGGGGACTAGCCCTAAATCCTACAATGAGCAGTTCTTC.

The chain couples TRBV6-5 to TRBJ1-2; D is possibly TRBD1 (6 bases). The V end was cut by 3 bases, the J end by 1 base, with 15 bases between. The length of the CDR3 is 16 residues. Germline V gene sequence: CDR1 MNHEY, CDR2 SVGAGI. CDR3 sequence reads: CASSYRGGSGNYGYTF. The CDR3 coding sequence is TGTGCCAGCAGTTATAGGGGGGGGTCCGGTAACTATGGCTACACCTTC.

J is TRBJ1-5 and V is TRBV10-3, with a possible D match to TRBD1 (5 bases). Germline CDR1 reads ENHRY; CDR2 reads SYGVKD. This CDR3 comprises 16 residues. The ends were cut back, 4 bases at V and 2 bases at J, with 15 bases in the middle. For the CDR3, the DNA is TGTGCCATCAGTGCCTCCCCGCAGGGTGGCAATCAGCCCCAGCATTTT. As protein: CAISASPQGGNQPQHF.

The chain uses TRBV4-1 and TRBJ2-7; 8 positions match TRBD2. The germline CDR1 and CDR2 sequences are MGHRA and YSYEKL. V trimming: 4 bases; J trimming: 4 bases; junction bases outside the gene matches: 3. There are 13 residues in the CDR3. CDR3 nucleotides: TGCGCCAGCAGCCCCCGGGAGGGGTACGAGCAGTACTTC. Its protein is CASSPREGYEQYF.

The rearrangement links TRBV7-8 to TRBJ2-7, with 7 bases aligning to TRBD1. The CDR3 contains 14 residues. The trim removed 5 bases at V and 3 bases at J, leaving 7 bases unmatched. Germline V gives CDR1 SGHVS, CDR2 FQNEAQ. Here the CDR3 reads CASSPGTENYEQYF. CDR3 coding DNA: TGTGCCAGCAGCCCAGGGACAGAAAACTACGAGCAGTACTTC.

The chain combines TRBV7-3 with TRBJ2-1, with 8 bases matching TRBD1. This CDR3 is 16 amino acids long. Germline assignment: CDR1 SGHTA and CDR2 FQGTGA. V lost 1 base and J lost 5; bases outside the gene matches: 7. The CDR3 protein is CASSLRGRGQNNEQFF. CDR3 in DNA: TGTGCCAGCAGCTTAAGGGGCAGGGGGCAGAACAATGAGCAGTTCTTC.

The V call is TRBV6-5, the J call TRBJ1-2, with unresolved D. V gave up 3 bases and J gave up 3 bases, with 17 bases separating them. CDR1 is MNHEY, CDR2 SVGAGI, per germline. The CDR3 runs to 16 residues. CDR3 coding DNA: TGTGCCAGCAGTTATGAATGGTCCGGGTACGACTATGGCTACACCTTC. Translated, it gives CASSYEWSGYDYGYTF.

This chain links TRBV6-4 with TRBJ2-2; 11 bases fit TRBD2. The CDR3 is 15 amino acids. Germline CDR1 and CDR2: MRHNA and SNTAGT. Losses at the gene ends were 5 bases for V and 3 bases for J; bases not matched to a gene: 2. This chain's CDR3 is CASSQLAGDTGELFF. CDR3 sequence (DNA): TGTGCCAGCAGTCAACTAGCGGGGGACACCGGGGAGCTGTTTTTT.

V gene TRBV19 combines with J gene TRBJ2-7, with TRBD1 matching over 7 bases. The ends lost 7 bases at V and 6 bases at J; junction bases unmatched: 9. Germline values: CDR1 LNHDA, CDR2 SQIVND (reference sequence). This CDR3 contains 13 residues. CDR3 DNA sequence: TGTGCCAGTACATACAGGGGTGACCTCGAGCAGTACTTC. It translates to CASTYRGDLEQYF.

This clone was counted between two and nine times. The rearrangement links TRBV6-1 to TRBJ2-1; perhaps TRBD1 as D (5 bases). Germline CDR1 is MNHNS and CDR2 is SASEGT. CDR3 length equals 11 residues. The germline V and J ends were trimmed by 3 bases and 13 bases, with 10 bases remaining between them. The CDR3 DNA sequence: TGTGCCAGCAGTGATTGGGGCGGACAGTTCTTC. It is translated as CASSDWGGQFF.

This chain connects TRBV7-9 to TRBJ1-6, with 8 positions matching TRBD1. The germline gives CDR1 SEHNR, CDR2 FQNEAQ (reference sequence). Unmatched junction bases numbered 4, after V lost 5 bases and J lost 7 bases. The CDR3 spans 14 residues. The CDR3 reads CASSPDRANSPLHF. The CDR3 region has the DNA TGTGCCAGCAGCCCGGACAGGGCCAATTCACCCCTCCACTTT.

V usage is TRBV29-1 and J usage is TRBJ1-5; D is possibly TRBD1 (6 bases). The CDR3 is 13 residues long. Germline loops: CDR1 SQVTM, CDR2 ANQGSEA. Trimming removed 4 bases at V and 4 bases at J, with 11 bases between. The CDR3 reads CSVGTGRNQPQHF. The CDR3 DNA reads as TGCAGCGTTGGTACAGGGCGTAATCAGCCCCAGCATTTT.

The chain employs TRBV12-5 and TRBJ2-7; D may be TRBD2 (7 bases). V gave up 5 bases and J gave up 5 bases, with 28 bases separating them. The CDR3 is 18 residues long. Germline CDR1 reads LGHNT; CDR2 reads FRNRAP. CDR3 nucleotides: TGTGCTAGTGGTCGAGGAGAACTAGCGCCTCAAGGGGGTAACGAGCAGTACTTC. Translated: CASGRGELAPQGGNEQYF.

J is TRBJ1-2 and V is TRBV5-4, with 10 bases identical to TRBD1. Germline CDR1 and CDR2: SGHNT and YYREEE (reference sequence). V shed 4 bases, J shed 3 bases, and the junction held 6 bases outside the gene matches. The CDR3 has 15 residues. In DNA form, the CDR3 reads TGTGCCAGCAGCCGGGCTGGGACAGGGGACTATGGCTACACCTTC. Translating gives CASSRAGTGDYGYTF.

This chain joins TRBV7-2 and TRBJ2-2; D unclear. Trimming cost V 4 bases and J 8 bases, with 11 bases left between them. Germline V gives CDR1 SGHTA, CDR2 FQGNSA. The CDR3 is made up of 13 amino acids. The CDR3 sequence: CASSSVQLGELFF. CDR3 coding DNA: TGTGCCAGCAGCTCCGTACAGTTGGGGGAGCTGTTTTTT.

J is TRBJ1-2 and V is TRBV4-3; D unresolved. Trimming stripped 0 bases from V and 4 bases from J, with 9 bases between. CDR3 length: 14 amino acids. The germline CDR1 and CDR2 sequences are LGHNA and YSLEER. The CDR3 protein is CASSQDPRSYGYTF. In nucleotides, the CDR3 is TGCGCCAGCAGCCAAGATCCCCGGAGCTATGGCTACACCTTC.

V gene TRBV5-1 combines with J gene TRBJ2-2; D call uncertain. Germline V gives CDR1 SGHRS, CDR2 YFSETQ. The CDR3 totals 16 residues. Trimming shortened V by 3 bases and J by 3 bases, and 15 bases separated the two germline ends. The CDR3 protein is CASSSGWASYTGELFF. CDR3 nucleotides: TGCGCCAGCAGCTCAGGATGGGCCTCGTACACCGGGGAGCTGTTTTTT.

The V gene is TRBV9, the J gene TRBJ2-1; tentative D call: TRBD2 (7 bases). Germline-derived CDR1 and CDR2 are SGDLS and YYNGEE. Trimming cost V 3 bases and J 6 bases, with 16 bases left between them. The CDR3 runs 15 residues. CDR3 amino acids: CASSARTRGSNEQFF. CDR3 coding DNA: TGTGCCAGCAGCGCCCGGACTAGGGGGTCCAATGAGCAGTTCTTC.

On this clone itself: One junction end does not reproduce the germline sequence, and a read error may be involved. The chain employs TRBV5-1 and TRBJ1-3, with 7 bases that match TRBD1. This CDR3 contains 16 residues. Germline assignment: CDR1 SGHRS and CDR2 YFSETQ. Written as DNA, the CDR3 is TGCGCCAGCAGCTTTGGAAACAGGGGAGCTGGATACACCATATATTTT. Its protein product is CASSFGNRGAGYTIYF.

The rearrangement links TRBV9 to TRBJ2-7; TRBD2 might be the D (6 bases). Between the trimmed V and J ends, which lost 4 bases and 2 bases, there was a span of 13 bases. The CDR3 totals 14 residues. Germline assignment: CDR1 SGDLS and CDR2 YYNGEE. CDR3 DNA: TGTGCCAGCAGCCCGGGGGTAGGGGCCTACGAGCAGTACTTC. Protein: CASSPGVGAYEQYF.

This clone was picked up one time. An end of the junction does not agree with germline; a read error may underlie this. This chain connects TRBV7-9 to TRBJ2-7; 9 nucleotides align to TRBD2. Germline CDR1 SEHNR, CDR2 FQNEAQ (reference sequence). The CDR3 is 12 amino acids. The CDR3 loop reads CASSLGGLAPEF. The CDR3 nucleotides read TGTGCCAGCAGCTTAGGGGGACTAGCTCCTGAGTTC.

The gene calls are TRBV5-1 and TRBJ1-1, with D tentatively TRBD1 (5 bases). The V end was cut by 5 bases, the J end by 2 bases, with 13 bases between. Germline V gene sequence: CDR1 SGHRS, CDR2 YFSETQ. This CDR3 region has 14 residues. The CDR3 sequence: CASSVRGDNTEAFF. The CDR3 DNA follows: TGCGCCAGCAGTGTGCGGGGCGACAACACTGAAGCTTTCTTT.

The V and J genes are TRBV4-1 and TRBJ2-5; 10 positions agree with TRBD2. The CDR3 runs 17 residues. Germline CDR1 is MGHRA and CDR2 is YSYEKL. The V gene end was trimmed by 1 base and the J gene end by 5 bases; junction bases not matched to a gene: 10. The CDR3 coding sequence is TGCGCCAGCAGCCAAGTGAGCGGGGGGGTTGTTACGGAGACCCAGTACTTC. This encodes CASSQVSGGVVTETQYF.

V and J are TRBV5-1 and TRBJ2-1; 10 positions match TRBD1. The CDR3 has 16 amino acids. Germline loops: CDR1 SGHRS, CDR2 YFSETQ. V gave up 4 bases and J gave up 3 bases; unmatched junction bases: 7. CDR3 sequence (DNA): TGCGCCAGCAGCCGCAGTGGGACAGGGGACTACAATGAGCAGTTCTTC. This sequence encodes CASSRSGTGDYNEQFF. The entire variable domain, with the rest obtained from reference TRBV5-1 and TRBJ2-1, is as follows: KAGVTQTPRYLIKTRGQQVTLSCSPISGHRSVSWYQQTPGQGLQFLFEYFSETQRNKGNFPGRFSGRQFSNSRSEMNVSTLELGDSALYLCASSRSGTGDYNEQFFGPGTRLTVL.

The chain couples TRBV7-9 to TRBJ2-3; D is undetermined. CDR3 size: 16 residues. CDR1 SEHNR and CDR2 FQNEAQ come from the germline V gene (reference sequence). V was shortened by 1 base and J by 3 bases, with 14 bases between the two germline ends. In nucleotides, the CDR3 is TGTGCCAGCAGCTTAGGGTTGGCTAGAGGAACAGATACGCAGTATTTT. It encodes CASSLGLARGTDTQYF.

The chain joins TRBV30 to TRBJ1-2; D is ambiguous. The CDR3 totals 14 residues. CDR1 GTSNPN and CDR2 SVGIG come from the germline V gene (reference sequence). V shed 3 bases and J shed 3 bases, with 14 bases lying between them. The CDR3 region has the DNA TGTGCCTGGAGACGACAAAGCTGGTACTATGGCTACACCTTC. This codes for CAWRRQSWYYGYTF.

The V and J genes are TRBV9 and TRBJ2-5, with TRBD1 identical over 9 bases. Trimming took 2 bases from V and 2 from J; bases not matched to a gene: 7. The CDR3 extends over 16 amino acids. From germline, CDR1 is SGDLS and CDR2 YYNGEE. CDR3 in DNA: TGTGCCAGCAGCGTCCGGAGCGGACAGGGGCAAGAGACCCAGTACTTC. Its protein product is CASSVRSGQGQETQYF.